This TCR beta chain was obtained from a study of blood T cell repertoires in COVID-19. Trimming took 8 bases from V and 6 from J; bases not matched to a gene: 40. The CDR3 is 23 residues long. From germline, CDR1 is MNHEY and CDR2 SMNVEV (reference sequence). Original data processing: Estimates of nucleated cell counts were drawn from the amplification of reference gene primers. The protocol was immunoSEQ multiplex PCR, while the TCRdb copy is restricted to in-frame clones and leaves out a portion. That table is the source of V, J and clone size, and D and trimming were worked out from the DNA. The data show 110,000 to 150,000 clones, 75% to 90% seen once.

The chain couples TRBV27 to TRBJ2-7; 7 nucleotides line up with TRBD2. This clonotype was sampled from a woman of 80 years or more with acute or convalescent COVID-19. Material: peripheral blood. The CDR3 protein is CASPGGTGDRLTPRERLWCEQYF. The CDR3 DNA reads as TGTGCCAGCCCCGGTGGGACCGGGGACCGGCTTACCCCGCGGGAGAGACTTTGGTGCGAGCAGTACTTC.